This T cell receptor (beta chain) emerged from a study of blood T cell repertoires in COVID-19. Produced via immunoSEQ multiplex PCR; TCRdb's table is partial and in-frame only. This table holds about 100,000 clones, 70% to 80% found once. The CDR3 sequence is 13 residues long. The germline CDR1 and CDR2 sequences are SGHDN and FVKESK. V was clipped by 4 bases and J by 7 bases, with 14 bases between them. This clonotype was sampled from a man in his 70s with active or convalescent COVID-19. Source material: peripheral blood. This rearrangement joins TRBV14 to TRBJ2-7; the D is unclear. This chain's CDR3 is CASSPYVSREQYF. The CDR3 DNA sequence: TGTGCCAGCAGCCCCTACGTGTCGAGGGAGCAGTACTTC.